The entry that follows covers one T cell receptor (beta chain) sequence. Its antigen is undetermined. This sample was taken from a study of cytomegalovirus exposure and HLA in healthy donors. The study, taken as a whole, reports: Listed as cytomegalovirus-associated were over 150 TCR beta chains. Sequences of the TCR beta chain were said to predict the HLA-A and HLA-B alleles of most subjects accurately. Later work found that TCR association rates differed between HLA loci; DRB1 had the most and HLA-C the fewest.

CDR3 length equals 12 residues. The V gene's germline CDR1 is SNHLY and CDR2 FYNNEI. The germline V and J ends were trimmed by 7 bases and 5 bases, with 11 bases remaining between them. The PCR was carried out with 60 Vbeta primers and 13 Jbeta primers. Sequencing was performed with immunoSEQ multiplex PCR; in TCRdb, only in-frame clones are kept and a portion is missing. Of 200,000 to 250,000 clones listed, about 72% are singletons. The receptor's source is a male donor in good health and CMV-seronegative. The rearrangement links TRBV2 to TRBJ1-2; unclear D gene. The specimen sequenced was PBMCs. The CDR3: CASIEPGYGYTF. Here the CDR3 DNA reads TGTGCCAGCATCGAACCCGGGTATGGCTACACCTTC.